These 30 T cell receptor beta chains were all obtained from the same sample, sequenced in a study of blood T cell repertoires in COVID-19. Using immunoSEQ multiplex PCR, the repertoire was profiled, and TCRdb retains in-frame clones only, with some absent. The table records more than 95,000 clones, about 80% of them present only once. Input material: peripheral blood. These receptors were collected from a woman aged 45-65 years with acute or convalescent COVID-19.

The chain has TRBV28 and TRBJ2-7; no firm D call. Germline values: CDR1 MDHEN, CDR2 SYDVKM. This CDR3 has 15 residues. V was cut by 5 bases and J by 2 bases, with 16 bases left in between. The DNA of the CDR3 is TGTGCCAGCAGTCCGGCTTCAGGCGACACCTACGAGCAGTACTTC. Amino acids: CASSPASGDTYEQYF.

This clone occurred a few times. The chain combines TRBV7-9 with TRBJ2-3; no firm D call. The CDR3 is 13 residues long. CDR1 is SEHNR, CDR2 FQNEAQ, per germline (reference sequence). Deletions cut 2 bases from V and 7 bases from J, with 10 bases between. The CDR3 here is CASSLNEANTQYF. CDR3 in DNA: TGTGCCAGCAGCTTAAATGAGGCAAATACGCAGTATTTT.

In this sample, this clone turned up a few times. The chain couples TRBV23-1 to TRBJ2-1, with D perhaps TRBD2 (6 bases). TRBV23-1 is annotated as an ORF whose role is uncertain. V lost 6 bases and J 4 bases, leaving 16 bases between the germline ends. CDR3 size: 15 residues. CDR3 DNA sequence: TGCGCCAGCAGCCCCGCCCGGACTAAGTACAATGAGCAGTTCTTC. It encodes CASSPARTKYNEQFF.

The chain employs TRBV28 and TRBJ2-5; possibly TRBD1 for D (5 bases). Trimming left V 8 bases short and J 5 bases short, with 12 bases between. Germline-derived CDR1 and CDR2 are MDHEN and SYDVKM. This CDR3 is 12 amino acids long. Here the CDR3 reads CASQPGRETQYF. As DNA, the CDR3 is TGTGCCAGCCAACCAGGGCGGGAGACCCAGTACTTC.

The gene calls are TRBV13 and TRBJ2-2; 10 nucleotides align to TRBD1. V lost 5 bases to trimming and J lost 0 bases; unmatched junction nucleotides: 9. CDR3 length: 18 amino acids. Looked up from germline, CDR1 is PRHDT and CDR2 is FYEKMQ (reference sequence). The CDR3 sequence is CASSPPGQGYPNTGELFF. The CDR3 region has the DNA TGTGCCAGCAGCCCCCCGGGACAGGGGTACCCGAACACCGGGGAGCTGTTTTTT.

The J gene is TRBJ2-1, the V gene TRBV6-1, with D perhaps TRBD2 (5 bases). Trimming took off 5 bases at V and 8 bases at J, with 10 bases between the two ends. The CDR3 covers 12 residues. CDR1 MNHNS and CDR2 SASEGT come from the germline V gene. The CDR3 is CASSNLAHEQFF. The CDR3 bases are TGTGCCAGCAGTAACCTAGCACATGAGCAGTTCTTC.

The J gene is TRBJ1-4, the V gene TRBV4-1; D unresolved. Germline V CDR1 and CDR2: MGHRA, YSYEKL. The CDR3 covers 15 residues. Trimming removed 0 bases from V and 3 bases from J, with 8 bases in between. In DNA form, the CDR3 reads TGCGCCAGCAGCCAAGAATCGGCGGCTAATGAAAAACTGTTTTTT. It is translated as CASSQESAANEKLFF.

This clone occurred once. The chain has TRBV7-8 and TRBJ2-2; tentatively, D is TRBD2 (5 bases). V gave up 2 bases and J gave up 4 bases, with 11 bases separating them. CDR1 and CDR2 (germline): SGHVS, FQNEAQ. The CDR3 runs 15 residues. This CDR3 reads CASSLSGSLTGELFF. The CDR3 bases are TGTGCCAGCAGCTTAAGTGGGAGCCTCACCGGGGAGCTGTTTTTT.

This clone was seen just once. The chain is built from TRBV27 and TRBJ1-6; no clear D. The V and J ends lost 4 bases and 8 bases respectively, with 15 bases between them. The CDR3 length is 15 residues. Per germline, CDR1 MNHEY and CDR2 SMNVEV (reference sequence). CDR3 bases: TGTGCCAGCAGTTCCTATATCCCACTGGATTCACCCCTCCACTTT. Its translation is CASSSYIPLDSPLHF.

In this sample, this clone turned up once. J is TRBJ2-6 and V is TRBV15; 8 nucleotides align to TRBD1. CDR3 size: 19 residues. V lost 6 bases, J lost 0 bases, and 13 bases stayed unmatched. From germline, CDR1 is LNHNV and CDR2 YYDKDF (reference sequence). This chain's CDR3 is CATRKTGTGPLSGANVLTF. The CDR3 DNA follows: TGTGCCACCAGAAAAACCGGGACAGGACCCCTCTCTGGGGCCAACGTCCTGACTTTC.

This chain joins TRBV7-9 and TRBJ1-5; D may be TRBD1 (5 bases). This CDR3 region has 15 residues. V was pared by 4 bases and J by 7 bases, with 17 bases between. Germline CDR1 is SEHNR and CDR2 is FQNEAQ (reference sequence). CDR3: CASSSRDGPRQPQHF. The CDR3, as DNA: TGTGCCAGCAGCTCGCGGGACGGCCCCAGACAGCCCCAGCATTTT.

This chain joins TRBV6-5 and TRBJ1-5; 7 positions match TRBD1. Germline V gives CDR1 MNHEY, CDR2 SVGAGI. The CDR3 contains 15 residues. After removal of 5 bases from V and 0 bases from J, the junction contained 4 bases not matched to a gene. The CDR3 nucleotides read TGTGCCAGCAGTAAGACAGGGCTTAGCAATCAGCCCCAGCATTTT. Translation: CASSKTGLSNQPQHF.

This sequence joins TRBV19 and TRBJ1-3, with TRBD1 as a possible D gene (5 bases). CDR3 length: 17 residues. V was shortened by 5 bases and J by 4 bases, with 21 bases between the two germline ends. Germline loops: CDR1 LNHDA, CDR2 SQIVND (reference sequence). The CDR3 DNA reads as TGTGCCAGTAGTCTGACTAGGGCCAGGGCACCGGGAAACACCATATATTTT. It is translated as CASSLTRARAPGNTIYF. Full variable domain (rest looked up from reference TRBV19 and TRBJ1-3): DGGITQSPKYLFRKEGQNVTLSCEQNLNHDAMYWYRQDPGQGLRLIYYSQIVNDFQKGDIAEGYSVSREKKESFPLTVTSAQKNPTAFYLCASSLTRARAPGNTIYFGEGSWLTVV.

This rearrangement joins TRBV5-1 to TRBJ2-3, with a tentative D call TRBD2 (6 bases). The CDR3 length is 15 residues. Germline CDR1 SGHRS, CDR2 YFSETQ. V lost 4 bases, J lost 1 base, and 13 bases lay in between. CDR3 loop: CASSPLAGRTDTQYF. CDR3 bases: TGCGCCAGCAGCCCCTTGGCGGGACGCACAGATACGCAGTATTTT.

The chain joins TRBV6-5 to TRBJ2-3; no clear D. V shed 2 bases and J shed 2 bases, with 8 bases lying between them. Germline CDR1 is MNHEY and CDR2 is SVGAGI. The CDR3 has 14 residues. The CDR3 sequence is CASSYGPDTDTQYF. The CDR3 DNA reads as TGTGCCAGCAGTTACGGTCCAGACACAGATACGCAGTATTTT.

The gene calls are TRBV2 and TRBJ1-1, with 7 bases fitting TRBD1. CDR3 length: 11 amino acids. Germline lookup yields CDR1 SNHLY and CDR2 FYNNEI. J lost 11 bases, V lost 3 bases, and 3 bases had no gene match. CDR3 residues: CASSDGRGAFF. CDR3 bases: TGTGCCAGCAGTGACGGCAGGGGGGCTTTCTTT.

This clone was observed a handful of times. This chain links TRBV13 with TRBJ1-1; no reliable D call. This CDR3 comprises 14 residues. V was trimmed by 4 bases and J by 3 bases, leaving 12 bases between them. Germline-derived CDR1 and CDR2 are PRHDT and FYEKMQ (reference sequence). In DNA, the CDR3 is TGTGCCAGCAGCTCCAGAGGTCTGGACACTGAAGCTTTCTTT. It yields the protein CASSSRGLDTEAFF.

This clone came up once. The chain recombines TRBV10-1 with TRBJ1-5, with D possibly TRBD1 on 5 matching bases. CDR1 is WNHNN, CDR2 SYGVQD, per germline (reference sequence). This CDR3 is built from 14 residues. V lost 10 bases to trimming and J lost 1 base, with 14 bases between them. The DNA for the CDR3 is TGCGCCACCCAGGGAACTCGGAGCAATCAGCCCCAGCATTTT. Its protein product is CATQGTRSNQPQHF.

The chain uses TRBV5-1 and TRBJ1-6; D gene ambiguous. The V end lost 4 bases, the J end lost 0 bases, and 11 bases lay between the germline ends. The CDR3 has 16 amino acids. Germline lookup yields CDR1 SGHRS and CDR2 YFSETQ. The CDR3 DNA reads TGCGCCAGCAGCAGCGACCGGAGCTCCTATAATTCACCCCTCCACTTT. Translating it yields CASSSDRSSYNSPLHF. The variable domain in full, with the rest retrieved from reference TRBV5-1 and TRBJ1-6, is KAGVTQTPRYLIKTRGQQVTLSCSPISGHRSVSWYQQTPGQGLQFLFEYFSETQRNKGNFPGRFSGRQFSNSRSEMNVSTLELGDSALYLCASSSDRSSYNSPLHFGNGTRLTVT.

About this clone itself: A read error may account for a junction end that differs from germline. The V call is TRBV11-2, the J call TRBJ1-2; TRBD1 might be the D (6 bases). Germline V gene data show CDR1 as SGHAT and CDR2 as FQNNGV. This CDR3 contains 17 residues. Here the CDR3 reads CASSAYPKKGDNSGYTF. The CDR3 DNA sequence: TGTGCCAGCAGCGCCTACCCCAAGAAAGGGGACAACTCTGGCTACACCTTC.

V gene TRBV6-5 combines with J gene TRBJ1-1; D remains unclear. Germline V gene lookup returns CDR1 MNHEY and CDR2 SVGAGI. Trimming cost V 8 bases and J 4 bases, with 14 bases left between them. The CDR3 length is 13 residues. CDR3 DNA sequence: TGTGCCAGCGATAACTTTGGTTTCACTGAAGCTTTCTTT. The encoded protein is CASDNFGFTEAFF.

The CDR3 protein is CASSPTGRMETQYF. The CDR3 DNA is TGTGCCAGCAGCCCGACAGGGAGGATGGAGACCCAGTACTTC. The chain uses TRBV9 and TRBJ2-5; possibly TRBD1 for D (7 bases). The germline CDR1 and CDR2 sequences are SGDLS and YYNGEE. V was shortened by 4 bases and J by 5 bases, with 15 bases between the two germline ends. The CDR3 runs 14 residues.

V gene TRBV7-9 combines with J gene TRBJ1-1, with 9 nucleotides matching TRBD1. After removal of 6 bases from V and 5 bases from J, the junction contained 10 bases not matched to a gene. This CDR3 is built from 15 residues. From germline, CDR1 is SEHNR and CDR2 FQNEAQ (reference sequence). The CDR3 DNA follows: TGTGCCAGCAGTTTCTCGGGACAGGGTGGGACTGAAGCTTTCTTT. This gives the protein CASSFSGQGGTEAFF.

The chain carries TRBV19 and TRBJ1-2; TRBD1 might be the D (6 bases). Trimming took off 1 base at V and 8 bases at J, with 14 bases between the two ends. Germline V CDR1 and CDR2: LNHDA, SQIVND (reference sequence). The CDR3 is made up of 14 amino acids. CDR3 loop: CASSIVSQGRGYTF. In DNA, the CDR3 is TGTGCCAGTAGTATAGTGTCACAGGGTAGAGGCTACACCTTC.

This chain joins TRBV7-8 and TRBJ1-5, with no clear D. Germline V gives CDR1 SGHVS, CDR2 FQNEAQ. Trimming took off 1 base at V and 9 bases at J, with 19 bases between the two ends. The CDR3 totals 16 residues. CDR3 in amino acids: CASSLGTGSPIMPQHF. The DNA of the CDR3 is TGTGCCAGCAGCTTAGGCACCGGGAGTCCCATCATGCCCCAGCATTTT.

The genes are TRBV9 and TRBJ2-3; 9 bases agree with TRBD1. V trimming: 3 bases; J trimming: 0 bases; junction bases outside the gene matches: 2. The germline CDR1 and CDR2 sequences are SGDLS and YYNGEE. The CDR3 runs 15 residues. The CDR3 spells CASSAGTGSTDTQYF. The DNA of the CDR3 is TGTGCCAGCAGCGCCGGGACAGGGAGCACAGATACGCAGTATTTT.

The CDR3 protein is CASSPGLTALNEQFF. In DNA form, the CDR3 reads TGTGCCAGCAGCCCAGGCCTGACAGCCCTCAATGAGCAGTTCTTC. The V gene is TRBV7-3, the J gene TRBJ2-1, with D maybe TRBD1 (5 bases). The CDR3 covers 15 residues. The ends were cut back, 5 bases at V and 6 bases at J, with 17 bases in the middle. Germline CDR1 is SGHTA and CDR2 is FQGTGA.

The chain joins TRBV2 to TRBJ2-7, with D possibly TRBD1 on 6 matching bases. The V and J ends lost 7 bases and 3 bases respectively, with 19 bases between them. The CDR3 length is 15 residues. Germline-derived CDR1 and CDR2 are SNHLY and FYNNEI. CDR3 region: CASIFSLQGNYEQYF. CDR3 in DNA: TGTGCCAGCATCTTCTCCTTACAGGGTAACTACGAGCAGTACTTC.

The chain has TRBV7-9 and TRBJ2-6, with D possibly matching TRBD1 (6 bases). V lost 2 bases and J 0 bases, leaving 14 bases between the germline ends. The CDR3 totals 18 residues. Germline lookup yields CDR1 SEHNR and CDR2 FQNEAQ (reference sequence). CDR3 bases: TGTGCCAGCAGCTTACGAGGGGGAAGGAGCTCTGGGGCCAACGTCCTGACTTTC. Its translation: CASSLRGGRSSGANVLTF.

This chain links TRBV12-3 or TRBV12-4 with TRBJ1-2; D is possibly TRBD1 (5 bases). The length of the CDR3 is 12 residues. Trimming took 10 bases from V and 5 from J, leaving 14 bases between them. This chain's CDR3 is CATRVGVYGYTF. DNA for the CDR3: TGTGCCACACGTGTAGGGGTATATGGCTACACCTTC.